This paragraph covers one TCR beta chain sequence. What it binds is not known. The same CDR3 is also encoded by other DNA sequences in this sample. This sample stems from a study of cytomegalovirus exposure and HLA in healthy donors. PCR amplification relied on 60 Vbeta primers (plus 13 Jbeta primers). This table comes from immunoSEQ multiplex PCR, and its TCRdb copy is limited to in-frame clones, with some not included. This table holds some 140,000 clones, 76% found once. Study results and caveats: In a later analysis, TCR association rates varied by HLA locus: DRB1 most, HLA-C fewest. TCR beta chains numbering under 200 were designated cytomegalovirus-associated. Researchers reported from a later analysis that most CMV-associated TCR beta chains appeared HLA-restricted.

The CDR3 is 14 residues long. The J segment lost 3 bases and the V segment lost 5 bases, leaving 3 bases of the junction unmatched. Germline CDR1 is LNHDA and CDR2 is SQIVND (reference sequence). All donors participated as healthy donors of bone marrow. This receptor was obtained from a man aged 35 to 55 in good health and CMV-seronegative. The chain joins TRBV19 to TRBJ2-7; 11 bases are shared with TRBD1. Input material: PBMCs. The CDR3 sequence: CASSAGTGGYEQYF. CDR3 in DNA: TGTGCCAGTAGTGCCGGGACAGGGGGCTACGAGCAGTACTTC.